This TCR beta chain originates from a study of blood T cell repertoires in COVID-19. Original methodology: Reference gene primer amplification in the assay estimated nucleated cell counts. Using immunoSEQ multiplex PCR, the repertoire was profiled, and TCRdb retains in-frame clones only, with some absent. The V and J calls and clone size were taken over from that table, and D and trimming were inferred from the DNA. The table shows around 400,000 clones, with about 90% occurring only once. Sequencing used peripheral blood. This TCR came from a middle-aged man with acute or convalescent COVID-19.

Here the CDR3 DNA reads TGTGCCAGCAGCCCTGCAGGGAATGGGAACGAGCAGTACTTC. Encoded protein: CASSPAGNGNEQYF. The chain is built from TRBV7-3 and TRBJ2-7; possible D gene TRBD1, 5 bases. Trimming took 5 bases from V and 5 from J, leaving 16 bases between them. Germline values: CDR1 SGHTA, CDR2 FQGTGA. The CDR3 totals 14 residues. Together with reference TRBV7-3 and TRBJ2-7, the CDR3 gives the full variable domain: GAGVSQTPSNKVTEKGKYVELRCDPISGHTALYWYRQSLGQGPEFLIYFQGTGAADDSGLPNDRFFAVRPEGSVSTLKIQRTERGDSAVYLCASSPAGNGNEQYFGPGTRLTVT.